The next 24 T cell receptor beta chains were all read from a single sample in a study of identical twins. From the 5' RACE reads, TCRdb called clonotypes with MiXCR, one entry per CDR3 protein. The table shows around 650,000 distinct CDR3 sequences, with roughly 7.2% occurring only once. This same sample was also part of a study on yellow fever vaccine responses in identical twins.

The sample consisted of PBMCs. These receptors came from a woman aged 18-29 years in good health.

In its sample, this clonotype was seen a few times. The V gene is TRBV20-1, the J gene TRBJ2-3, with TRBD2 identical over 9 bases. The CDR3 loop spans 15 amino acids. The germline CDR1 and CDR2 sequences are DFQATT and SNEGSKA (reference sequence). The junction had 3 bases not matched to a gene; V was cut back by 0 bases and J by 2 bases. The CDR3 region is CSARDLAGYTDTQYF. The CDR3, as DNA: TGCAGTGCTAGAGATCTAGCGGGGTACACAGATACGCAGTATTTT.

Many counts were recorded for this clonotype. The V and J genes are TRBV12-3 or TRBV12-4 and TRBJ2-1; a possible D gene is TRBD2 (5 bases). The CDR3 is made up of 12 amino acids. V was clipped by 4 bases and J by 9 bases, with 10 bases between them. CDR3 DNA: TGTGCCAGCAGTTCTAGCCCGGGTGAGCAGTTCTTC. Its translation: CASSSSPGEQFF.

CDR3 nucleotide sequence: TGCAGTGCTATCCCAGGGGAACGGTTGAACACTGAAGCTTTCTTT. Translation gives CSAIPGERLNTEAFF. This chain connects TRBV20-1 to TRBJ1-1; D might be TRBD1 (6 bases). The germline V gene has CDR1 DFQATT and CDR2 SNEGSKA (reference sequence). V was trimmed by 4 bases and J by 0 bases, leaving 15 bases between them. CDR3 length: 15 residues.

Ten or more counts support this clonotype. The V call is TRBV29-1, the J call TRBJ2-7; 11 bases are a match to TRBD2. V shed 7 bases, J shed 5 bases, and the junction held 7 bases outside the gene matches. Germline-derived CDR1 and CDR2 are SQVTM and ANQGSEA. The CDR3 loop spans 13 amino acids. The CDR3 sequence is CSGTSGSSDEQYF. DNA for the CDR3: TGCAGCGGTACTAGCGGGAGTTCCGACGAGCAGTACTTC.

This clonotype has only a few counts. The CDR3 is CASSLTGHEQYV. In DNA form, the CDR3 reads TGCGCCAGCAGCTTAACAGGTCACGAGCAGTACGTC. The chain couples TRBV5-1 to TRBJ2-7; a weak D match, TRBD1 (5 bases). Trimming shortened V by 2 bases and J by 5 bases, and 8 bases separated the two germline ends. CDR3 length: 12 residues. Germline V gene lookup returns CDR1 SGHRS and CDR2 YFSETQ.

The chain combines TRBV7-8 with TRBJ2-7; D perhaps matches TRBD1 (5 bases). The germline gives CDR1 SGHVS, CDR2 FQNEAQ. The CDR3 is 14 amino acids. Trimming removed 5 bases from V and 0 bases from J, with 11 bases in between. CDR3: CASSPKTVSYEQYF. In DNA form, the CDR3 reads TGTGCCAGCAGCCCAAAGACAGTCTCCTACGAGCAGTACTTC.

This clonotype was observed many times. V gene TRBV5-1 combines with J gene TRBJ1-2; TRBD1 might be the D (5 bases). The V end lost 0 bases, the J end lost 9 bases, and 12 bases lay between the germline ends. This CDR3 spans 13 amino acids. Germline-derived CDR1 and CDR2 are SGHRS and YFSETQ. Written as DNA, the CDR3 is TGCGCCAGCAGCTTGGGGGACGACGCGCGCTACACCTTC. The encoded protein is CASSLGDDARYTF.

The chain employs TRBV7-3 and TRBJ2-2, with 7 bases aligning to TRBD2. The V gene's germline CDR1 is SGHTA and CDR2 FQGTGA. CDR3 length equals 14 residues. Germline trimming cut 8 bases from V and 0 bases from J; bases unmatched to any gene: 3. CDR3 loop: CASAAGANTGELFF. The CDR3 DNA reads TGTGCCAGCGCGGCGGGAGCGAACACCGGGGAGCTGTTTTTT.

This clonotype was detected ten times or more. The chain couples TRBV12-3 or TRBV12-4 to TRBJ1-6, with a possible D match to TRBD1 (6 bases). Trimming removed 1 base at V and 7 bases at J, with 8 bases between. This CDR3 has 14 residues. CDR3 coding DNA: TGTGCCAGCAGTTTAGTGGGGGGCAATTCACCCCTCCACTTT. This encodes CASSLVGGNSPLHF.

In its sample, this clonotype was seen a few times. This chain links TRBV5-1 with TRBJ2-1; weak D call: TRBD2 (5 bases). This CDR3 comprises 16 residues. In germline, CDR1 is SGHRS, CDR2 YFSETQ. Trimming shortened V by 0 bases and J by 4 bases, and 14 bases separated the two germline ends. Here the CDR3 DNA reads TGCGCCAGCAGCTTGGTCCCGACTAAAGAATACAATGAGCAGTTCTTC. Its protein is CASSLVPTKEYNEQFF.

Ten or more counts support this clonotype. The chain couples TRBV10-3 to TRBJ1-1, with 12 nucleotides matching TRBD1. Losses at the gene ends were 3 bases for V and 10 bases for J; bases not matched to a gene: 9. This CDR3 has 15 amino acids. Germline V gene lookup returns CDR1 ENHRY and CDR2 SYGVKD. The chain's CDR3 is CAISDSGTGGVGAFF. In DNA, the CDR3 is TGTGCCATCAGTGATTCCGGGACAGGGGGCGTCGGAGCTTTCTTT.

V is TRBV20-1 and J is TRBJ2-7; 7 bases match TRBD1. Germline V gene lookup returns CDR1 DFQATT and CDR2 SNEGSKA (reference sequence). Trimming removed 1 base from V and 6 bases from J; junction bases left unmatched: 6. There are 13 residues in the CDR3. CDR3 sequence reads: CSARAGGVGEQYV. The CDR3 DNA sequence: TGCAGTGCTAGAGCAGGGGGAGTGGGCGAGCAGTACGTC.

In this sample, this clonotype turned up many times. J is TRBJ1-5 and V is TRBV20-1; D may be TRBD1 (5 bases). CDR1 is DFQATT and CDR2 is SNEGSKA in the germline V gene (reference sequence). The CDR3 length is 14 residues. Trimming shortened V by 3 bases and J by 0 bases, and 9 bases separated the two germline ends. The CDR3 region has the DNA TGCAGTGCTAGGTTAGGGACTAGCAATCAGCCCCAGCATTTT. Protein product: CSARLGTSNQPQHF.

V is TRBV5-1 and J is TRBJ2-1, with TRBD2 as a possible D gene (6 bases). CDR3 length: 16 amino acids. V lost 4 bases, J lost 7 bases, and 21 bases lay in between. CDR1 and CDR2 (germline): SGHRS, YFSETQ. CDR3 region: CASSGTVQGVFNEQFF. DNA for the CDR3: TGCGCCAGCAGCGGGACTGTTCAAGGGGTTTTTAATGAGCAGTTCTTC.

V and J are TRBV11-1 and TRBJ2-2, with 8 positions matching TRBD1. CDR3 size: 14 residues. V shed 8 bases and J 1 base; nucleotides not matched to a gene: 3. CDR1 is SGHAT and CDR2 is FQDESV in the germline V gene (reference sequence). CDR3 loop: CASLDRGNTGELFF. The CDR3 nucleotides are TGTGCCAGCCTCGACAGGGGGAACACCGGGGAGCTGTTTTTT. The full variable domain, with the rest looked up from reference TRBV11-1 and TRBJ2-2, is EAEVAQSPRYKITEKSQAVAFWCDPISGHATLYWYRQILGQGPELLVQFQDESVVDDSQLPKDRFSAERLKGVDSTLKIQPAELGDSAMYLCASLDRGNTGELFFGEGSRLTVL.

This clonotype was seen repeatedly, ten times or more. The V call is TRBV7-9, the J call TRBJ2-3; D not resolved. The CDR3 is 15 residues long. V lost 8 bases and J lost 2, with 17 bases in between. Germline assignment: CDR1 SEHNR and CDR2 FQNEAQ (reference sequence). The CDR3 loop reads CASLPRQFNTDTQYF. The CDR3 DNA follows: TGTGCCAGCCTGCCCCGACAATTCAACACAGATACGCAGTATTTT.

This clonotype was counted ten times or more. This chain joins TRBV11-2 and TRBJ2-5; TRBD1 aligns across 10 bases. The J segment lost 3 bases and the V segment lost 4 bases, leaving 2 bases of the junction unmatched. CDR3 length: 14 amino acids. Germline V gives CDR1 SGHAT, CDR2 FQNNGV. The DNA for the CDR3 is TGTGCCAGCAGCTCCGGGACAGGGGAAGAGACCCAGTACTTC. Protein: CASSSGTGEETQYF.

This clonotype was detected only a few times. CDR3 sequence reads: CASSPRVSRTYEQYF. The CDR3 region has the DNA TGTGCCAGCAGCCCCCGAGTCAGTCGAACCTACGAGCAGTACTTC. The V call is TRBV14, the J call TRBJ2-7; no reliable D call. This CDR3 is built from 15 residues. Deletions cut 4 bases from V and 2 bases from J, with 15 bases between. The germline CDR1 and CDR2 sequences are SGHDN and FVKESK.

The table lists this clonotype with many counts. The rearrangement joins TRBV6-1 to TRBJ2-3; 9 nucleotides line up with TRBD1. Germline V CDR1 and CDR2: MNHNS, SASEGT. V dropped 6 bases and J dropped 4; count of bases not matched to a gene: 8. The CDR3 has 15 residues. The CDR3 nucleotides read TGTGCCAGCAGCCGCCGGGACAGGGATGCAGATACGCAGTATTTT. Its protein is CASSRRDRDADTQYF.

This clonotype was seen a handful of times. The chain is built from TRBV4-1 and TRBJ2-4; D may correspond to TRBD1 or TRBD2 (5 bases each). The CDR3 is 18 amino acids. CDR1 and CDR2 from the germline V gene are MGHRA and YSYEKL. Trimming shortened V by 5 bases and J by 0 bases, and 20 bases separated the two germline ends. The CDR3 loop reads CASSYGRELLLAKNIQYF. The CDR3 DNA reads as TGCGCCAGCAGCTACGGCAGGGAGCTTCTTCTAGCCAAAAACATTCAGTACTTC.

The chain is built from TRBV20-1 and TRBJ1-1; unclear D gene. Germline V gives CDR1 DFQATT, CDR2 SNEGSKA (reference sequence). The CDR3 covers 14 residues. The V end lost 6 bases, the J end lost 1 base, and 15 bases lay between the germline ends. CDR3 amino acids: CSASKRFGNTEAFF. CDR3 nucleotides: TGCAGTGCCAGTAAAAGATTTGGGAACACTGAAGCTTTCTTT.

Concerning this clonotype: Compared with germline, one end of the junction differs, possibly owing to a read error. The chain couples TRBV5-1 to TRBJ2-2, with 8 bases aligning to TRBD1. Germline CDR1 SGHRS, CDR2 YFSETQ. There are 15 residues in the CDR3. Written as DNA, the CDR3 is TGCGCCAGCAGCTTGGTTTCAGGGGGCACCGGGAAGCTGTTTTTT. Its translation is CASSLVSGGTGKLFF.

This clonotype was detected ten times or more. In DNA form, the CDR3 reads TGCAGTGCTGTTCGGGACCCTGAAGCTTTCTTT. Translating gives CSAVRDPEAFF. V usage is TRBV20-1 and J usage is TRBJ1-1; D possibly corresponds to TRBD1 (5 bases). CDR3 length: 11 residues. V was cut by 5 bases and J by 6 bases, with 10 bases left in between. The V gene's germline CDR1 is DFQATT and CDR2 SNEGSKA (reference sequence).

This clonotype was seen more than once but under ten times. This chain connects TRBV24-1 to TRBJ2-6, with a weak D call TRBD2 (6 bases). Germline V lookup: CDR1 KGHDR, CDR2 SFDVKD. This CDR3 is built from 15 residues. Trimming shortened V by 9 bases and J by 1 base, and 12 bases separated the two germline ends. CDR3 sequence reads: CATGDGLSGANVLTF. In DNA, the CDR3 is TGTGCCACCGGGGACGGACTATCTGGGGCCAACGTCCTGACTTTC.